The entry below gives a single TCR beta chain sequence along with its context. Its cognate antigen is unknown. The data stem from a study of T cell responses to AZD1222 COVID-19 vaccine. TCRdb's table, derived via immunoSEQ multiplex PCR, lists solely in-frame clones and lacks some. The repertoire holds about 120,000 clones, with 90% as singletons. General study points: Donors in the cohort were predominantly white British and more often female, and clonal diversity was possibly underestimated.

Germline-derived CDR1 and CDR2 are SNHLY and FYNNEI. With 7 bases clipped from V and 2 bases from J, the junction kept 8 bases outside the gene matches. The CDR3 contains 16 residues. This TCR came from an adult who received the MenACWY meningococcal vaccine as a control. The J gene is TRBJ2-7, the V gene TRBV2; 13 bases match TRBD2. This material consisted of peripheral blood, taken 28 days after the second dose of the MenACWY control vaccine. The CDR3 here is CASIGTSGASPYEQYF. CDR3 nucleotide sequence: TGTGCCAGCATAGGGACTAGCGGGGCCTCCCCCTACGAGCAGTACTTC.